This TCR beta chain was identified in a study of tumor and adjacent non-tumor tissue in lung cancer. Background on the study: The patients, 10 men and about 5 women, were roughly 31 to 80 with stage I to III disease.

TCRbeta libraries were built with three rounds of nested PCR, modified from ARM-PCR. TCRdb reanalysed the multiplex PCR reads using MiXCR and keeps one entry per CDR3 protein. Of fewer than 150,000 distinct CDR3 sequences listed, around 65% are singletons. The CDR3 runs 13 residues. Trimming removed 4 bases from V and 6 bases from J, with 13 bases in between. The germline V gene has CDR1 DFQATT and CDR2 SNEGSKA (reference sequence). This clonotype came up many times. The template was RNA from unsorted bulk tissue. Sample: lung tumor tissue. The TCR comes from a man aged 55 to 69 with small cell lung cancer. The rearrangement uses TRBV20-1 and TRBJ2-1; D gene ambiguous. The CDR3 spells CSANTPDRNEQFF. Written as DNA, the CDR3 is TGCAGTGCTAACACCCCCGACCGCAATGAGCAGTTCTTC.